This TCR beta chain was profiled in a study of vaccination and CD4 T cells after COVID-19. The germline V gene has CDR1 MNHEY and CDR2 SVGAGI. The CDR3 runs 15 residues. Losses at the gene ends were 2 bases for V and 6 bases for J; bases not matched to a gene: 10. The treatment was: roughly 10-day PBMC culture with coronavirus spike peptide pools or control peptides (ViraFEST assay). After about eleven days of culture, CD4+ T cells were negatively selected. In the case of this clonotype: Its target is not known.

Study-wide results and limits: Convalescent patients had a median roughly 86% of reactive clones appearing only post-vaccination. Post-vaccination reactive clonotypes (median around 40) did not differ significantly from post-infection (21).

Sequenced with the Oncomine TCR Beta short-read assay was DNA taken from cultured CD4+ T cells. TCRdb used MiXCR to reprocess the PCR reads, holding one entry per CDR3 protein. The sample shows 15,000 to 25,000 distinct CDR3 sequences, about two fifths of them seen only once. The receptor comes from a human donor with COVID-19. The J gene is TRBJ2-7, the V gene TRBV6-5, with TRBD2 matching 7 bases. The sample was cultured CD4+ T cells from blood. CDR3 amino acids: CASSYTGTGGSEQYF. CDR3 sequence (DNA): TGTGCCAGCAGTTACACCGGGACGGGGGGATCCGAGCAGTACTTC.